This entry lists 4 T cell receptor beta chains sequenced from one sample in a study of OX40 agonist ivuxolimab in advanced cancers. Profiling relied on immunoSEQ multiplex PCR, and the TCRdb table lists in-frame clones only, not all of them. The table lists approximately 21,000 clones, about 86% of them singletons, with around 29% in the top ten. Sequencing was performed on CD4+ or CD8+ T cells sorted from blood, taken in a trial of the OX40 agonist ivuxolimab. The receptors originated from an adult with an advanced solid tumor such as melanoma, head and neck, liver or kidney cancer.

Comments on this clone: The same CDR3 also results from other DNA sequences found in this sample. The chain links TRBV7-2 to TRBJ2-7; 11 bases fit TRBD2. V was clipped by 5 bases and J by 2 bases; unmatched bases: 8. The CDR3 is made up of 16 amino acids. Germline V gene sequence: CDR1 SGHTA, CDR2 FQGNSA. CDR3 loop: CASSPLTSGSPYEQYF. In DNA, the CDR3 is TGTGCCAGCAGCCCCCTAACTAGCGGGAGCCCCTACGAGCAGTACTTC.

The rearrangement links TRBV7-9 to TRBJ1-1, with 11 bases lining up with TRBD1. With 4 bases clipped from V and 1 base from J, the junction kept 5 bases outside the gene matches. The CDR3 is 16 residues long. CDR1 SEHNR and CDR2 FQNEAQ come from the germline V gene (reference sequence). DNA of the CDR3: TGTGCCAGCAGCTGGACAGGGGGCGCAACGAACACTGAAGCTTTCTTT. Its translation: CASSWTGGATNTEAFF.

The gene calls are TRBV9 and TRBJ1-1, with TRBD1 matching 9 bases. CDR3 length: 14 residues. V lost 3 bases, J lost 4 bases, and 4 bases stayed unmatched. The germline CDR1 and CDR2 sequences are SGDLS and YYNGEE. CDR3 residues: CASSGDRVGTEAFF. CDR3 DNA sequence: TGTGCCAGCAGCGGGGACAGGGTGGGCACTGAAGCTTTCTTT.

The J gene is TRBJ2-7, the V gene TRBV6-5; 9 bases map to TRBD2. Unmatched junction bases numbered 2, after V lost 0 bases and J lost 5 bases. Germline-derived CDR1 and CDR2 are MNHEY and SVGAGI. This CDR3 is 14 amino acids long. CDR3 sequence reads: CASSYSSGSDEQYF. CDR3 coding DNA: TGTGCCAGCAGTTACTCTAGCGGGAGCGACGAGCAGTACTTC.